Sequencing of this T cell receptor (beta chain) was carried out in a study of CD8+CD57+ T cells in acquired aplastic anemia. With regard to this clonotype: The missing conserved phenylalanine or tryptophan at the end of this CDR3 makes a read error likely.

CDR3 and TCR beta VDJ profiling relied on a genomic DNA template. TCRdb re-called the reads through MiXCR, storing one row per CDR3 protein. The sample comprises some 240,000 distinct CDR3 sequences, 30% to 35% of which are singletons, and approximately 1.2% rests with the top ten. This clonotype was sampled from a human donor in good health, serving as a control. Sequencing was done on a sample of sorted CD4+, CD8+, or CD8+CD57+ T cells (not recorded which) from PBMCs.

CDR3 bases: TGTGCCAGCAGTTTATTGCCCGGAGATCCCACAGATACGCAGTATTCT. Protein product: CASSLLPGDPTDTQYS. V usage is TRBV6-5 and J usage is TRBJ2-3; D not resolved. This CDR3 is built from 16 residues. V was shortened by 4 bases and J by 2 bases, with 16 bases between the two germline ends. Germline V gene data show CDR1 as MNHEY and CDR2 as SVGAGI.